Listed below are T cell receptor beta chains from one sample, sequenced in a study of T cell repertoires and Cas9 in healthy adults. The method was immunoSEQ multiplex PCR; TCRdb's version includes in-frame clones alone and lacks a portion of them. Among roughly 13,000 clones, roughly 89% were seen once, and the ten largest hold roughly 1.5%. The sequenced sample was Tregs (CD4+, CD25+, CD127-, CD137-, CD154-) from PBMCs; culture status not recorded. The receptors derive from a human donor in good health. CDR3s include the opening cysteine and the closing phenylalanine or tryptophan. D genes are given only for firm matches. Rows give clone size only sometimes, using once, few, many, or a class for an expanded clone.

d_gene: TRBD1; v_gene: TRBV27; abundance: NA; j_gene: TRBJ1-5; CDR3aa: CASSLSFGGQGAPDQPQHF; CDR3nt: TGTGCCAGCAGTTTATCTTTTGGAGGACAGGGGGCGCCGGATCAGCCCCAGCATTTT
d_gene: NA; v_gene: TRBV2; abundance: NA; j_gene: TRBJ1-5; CDR3aa: CAYRRLSNQPQHF; CDR3nt: TGTGCCTATAGGCGGCTTAGCAATCAGCCCCAGCATTTT
d_gene: TRBD2; v_gene: TRBV15; abundance: NA; j_gene: TRBJ2-3; CDR3aa: CATSRTPGTTHRTDTQYF; CDR3nt: TGTGCCACCAGCAGGACACCAGGGACTACCCACCGCACAGATACGCAGTATTTT
d_gene: NA; v_gene: TRBV7-9; abundance: NA; j_gene: TRBJ1-2; CDR3aa: CASSLEAYYGYTF; CDR3nt: TGTGCCAGCAGCTTGGAGGCTTACTATGGCTACACCTTC
d_gene: NA; v_gene: TRBV5-4; abundance: NA; j_gene: TRBJ2-5; CDR3aa: CASSLSPQETQYF; CDR3nt: TGTGCCAGCAGCCTGAGCCCCCAAGAGACCCAGTACTTC
d_gene: TRBD2; v_gene: TRBV19; abundance: NA; j_gene: TRBJ2-3; CDR3aa: CATTLGGGADTQYF; CDR3nt: TGTGCCACTACCCTCGGCGGGGGAGCAGATACGCAGTATTTT
d_gene: NA; v_gene: TRBV5-6; abundance: NA; j_gene: TRBJ1-2; CDR3aa: CASSGMTAVEKYGYTF; CDR3nt: TGTGCCAGCAGCGGGATGACAGCGGTGGAAAAGTATGGCTACACCTTC
d_gene: NA; v_gene: TRBV6-5; abundance: NA; j_gene: TRBJ1-1; CDR3aa: CASSYHSLNTEAFF; CDR3nt: TGTGCCAGCAGTTACCACAGCCTCAACACTGAAGCTTTCTTT
d_gene: NA; v_gene: TRBV27; abundance: NA; j_gene: TRBJ1-3; CDR3aa: CASSWSGATGNTIYF; CDR3nt: TGTGCCAGCAGTTGGTCGGGGGCAACAGGAAACACCATATATTTT
d_gene: NA; v_gene: TRBV18; abundance: NA; j_gene: TRBJ1-1; CDR3aa: CASSPGTDTEAFF; CDR3nt: TGTGCCAGCTCACCCGGTACAGACACTGAAGCTTTCTTT
d_gene: TRBD1; v_gene: TRBV19; abundance: NA; j_gene: TRBJ1-1; CDR3aa: CASSIQGGGTEAFF; CDR3nt: TGTGCCAGTAGTATTCAGGGGGGTGGCACTGAAGCTTTCTTT
d_gene: NA; v_gene: TRBV4-3; abundance: once; j_gene: TRBJ1-2; CDR3aa: CASSQERGANGVSGYTF; CDR3nt: TGCGCCAGCAGCCAAGAGAGGGGCGCGAATGGGGTTAGCGGCTACACCTTC
d_gene: NA; v_gene: TRBV7-2; abundance: NA; j_gene: TRBJ1-2; CDR3aa: CASSLGGGSGYTF; CDR3nt: TGTGCCAGCAGCTTAGGTGGCGGATCCGGCTACACCTTC
d_gene: TRBD1; v_gene: TRBV6-5; abundance: NA; j_gene: TRBJ1-6; CDR3aa: CASPGQDNSPLHF; CDR3nt: TGTGCCAGCCCGGGACAGGATAATTCACCCCTCCACTTT
d_gene: NA; v_gene: TRBV7-2; abundance: NA; j_gene: TRBJ1-2; CDR3aa: CASSYSEAYGYTF; CDR3nt: TGTGCCAGCAGTTACAGCGAGGCCTATGGCTACACCTTC
d_gene: NA; v_gene: TRBV5-6; abundance: NA; j_gene: TRBJ1-1; CDR3aa: CASSPTVVNTEAFF; CDR3nt: TGTGCCAGCAGCCCTACAGTGGTGAACACTGAAGCTTTCTTT
d_gene: NA; v_gene: TRBV19; abundance: NA; j_gene: TRBJ2-3; CDR3aa: CATLSGSDTQYF; CDR3nt: TGTGCCACATTGTCGGGGTCAGATACGCAGTATTTT
d_gene: NA; v_gene: TRBV7-2; abundance: NA; j_gene: TRBJ2-3; CDR3aa: CASSPQGGGDTQYF; CDR3nt: TGTGCCAGCAGCCCTCAGGGGGGAGGGGATACGCAGTATTTT
d_gene: TRBD1; v_gene: TRBV19; abundance: NA; j_gene: TRBJ1-5; CDR3aa: CASSNDRDQPQHF; CDR3nt: TGTGCCAGTAGTAACGACAGGGATCAGCCCCAGCATTTT
d_gene: NA; v_gene: TRBV19; abundance: NA; j_gene: TRBJ1-1; CDR3aa: CASSIDLDTEAFF; CDR3nt: TGTGCCAGTAGTATTGATTTGGACACTGAAGCTTTCTTT
d_gene: NA; v_gene: TRBV5-1; abundance: once; j_gene: TRBJ2-7; CDR3aa: CASSLASRDEQYF; CDR3nt: TGCGCCAGCAGCTTGGCCTCGCGGGACGAGCAGTACTTC
d_gene: NA; v_gene: TRBV7-8; abundance: NA; j_gene: TRBJ1-5; CDR3aa: CASSFGVGSNQPQHF; CDR3nt: TGTGCCAGCAGCTTCGGGGTAGGCAGCAATCAGCCCCAGCATTTT
d_gene: NA; v_gene: TRBV9; abundance: NA; j_gene: TRBJ1-4; CDR3aa: CASSVEGTNEKLFF; CDR3nt: TGTGCCAGCAGCGTAGAGGGTACAAATGAAAAACTGTTTTTT
d_gene: NA; v_gene: TRBV2; abundance: NA; j_gene: TRBJ1-5; CDR3aa: CASRLNTGGNQPQHF; CDR3nt: TGTGCCAGCAGACTTAACACGGGGGGCAATCAGCCCCAGCATTTT
d_gene: NA; v_gene: TRBV7-2; abundance: NA; j_gene: TRBJ1-2; CDR3aa: CASRFSLPSYGYTF; CDR3nt: TGTGCCAGCAGGTTCAGTTTGCCCTCCTATGGCTACACCTTC
d_gene: TRBD1; v_gene: TRBV5-6; abundance: NA; j_gene: TRBJ1-1; CDR3aa: CASSGRGYTEAFF; CDR3nt: TGTGCCAGCAGCGGCAGGGGGTACACTGAAGCTTTCTTT
d_gene: NA; v_gene: TRBV11-3; abundance: NA; j_gene: TRBJ2-3; CDR3aa: CASSGNTDTQYF; CDR3nt: TGTGCCAGCAGCGGGAACACAGATACGCAGTATTTT
d_gene: NA; v_gene: TRBV13; abundance: NA; j_gene: TRBJ1-6; CDR3aa: CASSPGRQPNNSPLHF; CDR3nt: TGTGCCAGCAGCCCGGGAAGACAGCCTAATAATTCACCCCTCCACTTT
d_gene: TRBD2; v_gene: TRBV5-4; abundance: NA; j_gene: TRBJ2-3; CDR3aa: CASSFDPTSGGLDTQYF; CDR3nt: TGTGCCAGCAGCTTTGATCCGACTAGCGGGGGATTAGATACGCAGTATTTT
d_gene: NA; v_gene: TRBV6-6; abundance: once; j_gene: TRBJ1-2; CDR3aa: CASSKQGIDGYTF; CDR3nt: TGTGCCAGCAGTAAACAGGGAATAGATGGCTACACCTTC
d_gene: NA; v_gene: TRBV9; abundance: NA; j_gene: TRBJ1-4; CDR3aa: CASSVGYQGVNEKLFF; CDR3nt: TGTGCCAGCAGCGTAGGATACCAGGGTGTAAATGAAAAACTGTTTTTT
d_gene: TRBD2; v_gene: TRBV7-7; abundance: NA; j_gene: TRBJ2-3; CDR3aa: CASSALTSGEQYF; CDR3nt: TGTGCCAGCAGCGCCTTGACTAGCGGGGAGCAGTATTTT
d_gene: NA; v_gene: TRBV29-1; abundance: NA; j_gene: TRBJ2-1; CDR3aa: CSVRVYNEQFF; CDR3nt: TGCAGCGTAAGGGTTTACAATGAGCAGTTCTTC
d_gene: NA; v_gene: TRBV7-8; abundance: NA; j_gene: TRBJ1-5; CDR3aa: CASSAWRQGRSYSNQPQHF; CDR3nt: TGTGCCAGCAGCGCCTGGCGGCAGGGGCGTTCATATAGCAATCAGCCCCAGCATTTT
d_gene: NA; v_gene: TRBV4-3; abundance: NA; j_gene: TRBJ2-5; CDR3aa: CASSQRFRGETQYF; CDR3nt: TGCGCCAGCAGCCAACGTTTCAGGGGAGAGACCCAGTACTTC
d_gene: TRBD1; v_gene: TRBV2; abundance: NA; j_gene: TRBJ2-1; CDR3aa: CASRPTGHYNEQFF; CDR3nt: TGTGCCAGCAGACCGACAGGGCACTACAATGAGCAGTTCTTC
d_gene: TRBD2; v_gene: TRBV19; abundance: NA; j_gene: TRBJ2-2; CDR3aa: CSKLTGREANTGELFF; CDR3nt: TGTTCAAAATTAACGGGGCGGGAGGCGAACACCGGGGAGCTGTTTTTT
d_gene: NA; v_gene: TRBV5-1; abundance: NA; j_gene: TRBJ2-1; CDR3aa: CASSGHNEQFF; CDR3nt: TGCGCCAGCAGCGGGCACAATGAGCAGTTCTTC
d_gene: NA; v_gene: TRBV20-1; abundance: once; j_gene: TRBJ2-3; CDR3aa: CSAGRLDTQYF; CDR3nt: TGCAGTGCTGGGCGACTGGATACGCAGTATTTT
d_gene: TRBD1; v_gene: TRBV19; abundance: NA; j_gene: TRBJ1-1; CDR3aa: CASSTTGEGTEAFF; CDR3nt: TGTGCCAGTAGTACGACAGGGGAGGGCACTGAAGCTTTCTTT